Shown below are 12 T cell receptor beta chains from a single sample sequenced in a study of blood T cell repertoires in COVID-19. Profiled with immunoSEQ multiplex PCR; TCRdb holds only in-frame clones, not every one. This repertoire shows hundreds of thousands of clones, approximately 90% found once; its top ten account for roughly 12%. Sequencing was carried out using peripheral blood. These receptors all come from a woman between 50 and 59 years old with COVID-19, enrolled during active disease.

V gene TRBV29-1 combines with J gene TRBJ1-2; D may be TRBD1 (6 bases). Trimming cost V 4 bases and J 0 bases, with 15 bases left between them. Germline loops: CDR1 SQVTM, CDR2 ANQGSEA. The length of the CDR3 is 15 residues. The CDR3 nucleotides are TGCAGCGTTGGTTCCACGGGACAACCTAACTATGGCTACACCTTC. Protein: CSVGSTGQPNYGYTF.

V is TRBV18 and J is TRBJ1-2; a possible D gene is TRBD1 (6 bases). Germline assignment: CDR1 KGHSH and CDR2 LQKENI. This CDR3 has 12 amino acids. V was clipped by 0 bases and J by 12 bases, with 11 bases between them. CDR3 bases: TGTGCCAGCTCACCACCGGGGGGGGCCGACACCTTC. It translates to CASSPPGGADTF.

This clone was picked up one time. CDR3 DNA sequence: TGTGCCAGCAGCCATGGTACAGGAATAAGTGGCTACGAGCAGTACTTC. As protein: CASSHGTGISGYEQYF. The V and J genes are TRBV7-9 and TRBJ2-7; possibly TRBD1 for D (5 bases). This CDR3 has 16 residues. The V and J ends lost 5 bases and 3 bases respectively, with 20 bases between them. Looked up from germline, CDR1 is SEHNR and CDR2 is FQNEAQ (reference sequence).

This clone has more than one count but fewer than ten. This sample includes further DNA sequences coding for the same CDR3. As DNA, the CDR3 is TGCGCCAGCAGCTTGACAGGGACTGAAGCTTTCTTT. It specifies CASSLTGTEAFF. The chain joins TRBV5-1 to TRBJ1-1, with a tentative D call TRBD1 (6 bases). The V and J ends lost 1 base and 5 bases respectively, with 6 bases between them. In germline, CDR1 is SGHRS, CDR2 YFSETQ. This CDR3 has 12 residues.

The CDR3 coding sequence is TGTGCCAGCAAACAGGGGGCAACTAATGAAAAACTGTTTTTT. Translating gives CASKQGATNEKLFF. The chain couples TRBV6-5 to TRBJ1-4, with 8 bases that match TRBD1. Per germline, CDR1 MNHEY and CDR2 SVGAGI. Unmatched junction bases numbered 1, after V lost 7 bases and J lost 0 bases. The CDR3 loop spans 14 amino acids.

This clone has just a few counts. This sequence joins TRBV9 and TRBJ1-1; 11 bases line up with TRBD1. Trimming removed 3 bases from V and 3 bases from J; junction bases left unmatched: 4. This CDR3 region has 15 residues. CDR1 and CDR2 from the germline V gene are SGDLS and YYNGEE. In DNA, the CDR3 is TGTGCCAGCAGCGCTTGGGACAGGGGGGACACTGAAGCTTTCTTT. Translation: CASSAWDRGDTEAFF. The full variable domain, completed using reference TRBV9 and TRBJ1-1, is DSGVTQTPKHLITATGQRVTLRCSPRSGDLSVYWYQQSLDQGLQFLIQYYNGEERAKGNILERFSAQQFPDLHSELNLSSLELGDSALYFCASSAWDRGDTEAFFGQGTRLTVV.

The J gene is TRBJ2-3, the V gene TRBV18; 7 bases align to TRBD1. V lost 3 bases, J lost 0 bases, and 6 bases stayed unmatched. Germline assignment: CDR1 KGHSH and CDR2 LQKENI. This CDR3 is 16 amino acids long. CDR3 sequence reads: CASSPGQPDSTDTQYF. DNA for the CDR3: TGTGCCAGCTCACCGGGACAGCCAGATAGCACAGATACGCAGTATTTT.

This clone was seen a handful of times. The chain has TRBV3-1 (or the pseudogene TRBV3-2) and TRBJ2-2; 9 bases map to TRBD2. The CDR3 runs to 14 residues. Germline assignment: CDR1 LGHDT and CDR2 YNNKEL (reference sequence). The trim removed 5 bases at V and 7 bases at J, leaving 5 bases unmatched. DNA of the CDR3: TGTGCCAGCAGCTCAGCGGGGGGAGACGGGGAGCTGTTTTTT. Amino acid sequence: CASSSAGGDGELFF.

V gene TRBV24-1 combines with J gene TRBJ1-5; 9 nucleotides match TRBD1. This CDR3 has 16 residues. V shed 6 bases, J shed 4 bases, and the junction held 9 bases outside the gene matches. Germline CDR1 KGHDR, CDR2 SFDVKD. CDR3 DNA: TGTGCCACCAGTCCTTCCGGACAGGGGAAAAATCAGCCCCAGCATTTT. It codes for CATSPSGQGKNQPQHF.

V gene TRBV30 combines with J gene TRBJ2-7; 12 bases fit TRBD2. CDR3 length: 12 amino acids. From germline, CDR1 is GTSNPN and CDR2 SVGIG (reference sequence). After removal of 5 bases from V and 6 bases from J, the junction contained 2 bases not matched to a gene. The CDR3 loop is CAWPSGGGEQYF. Written as DNA, the CDR3 is TGTGCCTGGCCTAGCGGGGGGGGCGAGCAGTACTTC.

This clone was observed a single time. The same CDR3 can be traced to other DNA sequences in this sample. The genes are TRBV5-1 and TRBJ1-1; the D is unclear. Germline assignment: CDR1 SGHRS and CDR2 YFSETQ. Trimming took off 0 bases at V and 3 bases at J, with 6 bases between the two ends. The CDR3 extends over 13 amino acids. The CDR3 coding sequence is TGCGCCAGCAGCTTGGTTTCGGACACTGAAGCTTTCTTT. Translated, it gives CASSLVSDTEAFF.

The chain carries TRBV11-3 and TRBJ1-1; 9 positions match TRBD1. V dropped 5 bases and J dropped 3; count of bases not matched to a gene: 7. The CDR3 contains 15 residues. Germline values: CDR1 SGHNT, CDR2 YENEEA. The CDR3 loop is CASSRHGQGYTEAFF. In nucleotides, the CDR3 is TGTGCCAGCAGCCGTCACGGACAGGGGTACACTGAAGCTTTCTTT.